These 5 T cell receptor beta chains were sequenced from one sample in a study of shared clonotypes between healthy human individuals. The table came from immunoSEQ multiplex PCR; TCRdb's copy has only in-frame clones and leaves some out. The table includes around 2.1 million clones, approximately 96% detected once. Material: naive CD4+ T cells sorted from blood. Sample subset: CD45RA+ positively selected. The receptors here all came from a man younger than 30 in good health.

For the CDR3, the DNA is TGTGCCAGCTCACCACAGGGGGCGCTAAACTCCTACGAGCAGTACTTC. Translating gives CASSPQGALNSYEQYF. The chain has TRBV18 and TRBJ2-7; 7 bases line up with TRBD1. With 1 base clipped from V and 0 bases from J, the junction kept 6 bases outside the gene matches. This CDR3 region has 16 residues. Germline assignment: CDR1 KGHSH and CDR2 LQKENI.

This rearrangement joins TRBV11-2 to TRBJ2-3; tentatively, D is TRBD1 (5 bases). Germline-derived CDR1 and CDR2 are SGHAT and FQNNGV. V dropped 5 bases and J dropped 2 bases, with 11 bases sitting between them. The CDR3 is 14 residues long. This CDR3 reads CASSQGVNTDTQYF. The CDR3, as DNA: TGTGCCAGCAGCCAAGGGGTCAACACAGATACGCAGTATTTT.

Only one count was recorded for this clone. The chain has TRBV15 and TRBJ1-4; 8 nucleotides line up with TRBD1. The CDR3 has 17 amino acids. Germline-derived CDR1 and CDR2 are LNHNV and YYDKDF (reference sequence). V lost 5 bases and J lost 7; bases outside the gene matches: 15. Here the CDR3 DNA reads TGTGCCACCAGCCTTAGCAGGGGGCGAGACTTGAGTGAAAAACTGTTTTTT. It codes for CATSLSRGRDLSEKLFF.

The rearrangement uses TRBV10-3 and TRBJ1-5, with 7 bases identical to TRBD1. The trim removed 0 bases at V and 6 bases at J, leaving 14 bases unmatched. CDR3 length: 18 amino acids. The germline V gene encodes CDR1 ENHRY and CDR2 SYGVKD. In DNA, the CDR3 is TGTGCCATCAGTGAGTCTAGGAGGGGGCCGGGGGTTGTTCAGCCCCAGCATTTT. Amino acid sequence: CAISESRRGPGVVQPQHF.

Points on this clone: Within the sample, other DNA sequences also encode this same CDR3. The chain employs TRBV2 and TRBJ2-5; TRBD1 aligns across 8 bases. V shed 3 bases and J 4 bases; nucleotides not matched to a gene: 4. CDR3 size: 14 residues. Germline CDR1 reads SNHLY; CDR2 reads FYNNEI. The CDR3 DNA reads TGTGCCAGCAGTGAGGTCAGGGGGCGAGAGACCCAGTACTTC. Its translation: CASSEVRGRETQYF. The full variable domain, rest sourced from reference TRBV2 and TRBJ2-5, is EPEVTQTPSHQVTQMGQEVILRCVPISNHLYFYWYRQILGQKVEFLVSFYNNEISEKSEIFDDQFSVERPDGSNFTLKIRSTKLEDSAMYFCASSEVRGRETQYFGPGTRLLVL.